Shown below are 6 T cell receptor beta chains from a single sample sequenced in a study of shared clonotypes between healthy human individuals. Repertoires were generated with immunoSEQ multiplex PCR, while TCRdb's copy carries only in-frame clones and drops some. The sample shows over a million clones, around three quarters of them seen only once. The sequencing input was memory CD4+ T cells from PBMCs. Subset in this sample: CD45RA-negative fraction. These receptors all come from a man younger than 30 in good health. Some clones in this sample may be carry-over from other donors' samples.

This clone was observed a handful of times. The CDR3 here is CASAGTGASYEQYF. CDR3 nucleotides: TGTGCCAGCGCCGGGACAGGGGCATCCTACGAGCAGTACTTC. V is TRBV9 and J is TRBJ2-7, with 10 bases aligning to TRBD1. V lost 7 bases and J lost 1; bases outside the gene matches: 5. CDR3 size: 14 residues. Per germline, CDR1 SGDLS and CDR2 YYNGEE.

This clone was observed a handful of times. The J gene is TRBJ2-7, the V gene TRBV7-9; 8 bases line up with TRBD2. CDR3 size: 15 residues. V shed 1 base, J shed 6 bases, and the junction held 8 bases outside the gene matches. The germline CDR1 and CDR2 sequences are SEHNR and FQNEAQ (reference sequence). The CDR3 DNA sequence: TGTGCCAGCAGCTTAGGAAGCGGGAGAGGCTCCGAGCAGTACTTC. Its protein product is CASSLGSGRGSEQYF.

The chain employs TRBV18 and TRBJ1-5; D unresolved. This CDR3 is 15 amino acids long. Trimming stripped 3 bases from V and 3 bases from J, with 12 bases between. Germline loops: CDR1 KGHSH, CDR2 LQKENI. The CDR3 region has the DNA TGTGCCAGCTCACCGAGGAGTGTATTCAATCAGCCCCAGCATTTT. Its translation is CASSPRSVFNQPQHF.

The V gene is TRBV7-8, the J gene TRBJ1-5; D call uncertain. Germline-derived CDR1 and CDR2 are SGHVS and FQNEAQ. The CDR3 is made up of 17 amino acids. V shed 6 bases and J shed 2 bases, with 20 bases lying between them. The CDR3 DNA reads as TGTGCCAGCAGGGATTTACATGTAATGTGGGGCAATCAGCCCCAGCATTTT. This encodes CASRDLHVMWGNQPQHF.

The chain links TRBV30 to TRBJ2-7; the match to TRBD1 covers 9 bases. The CDR3 is 12 amino acids. Germline V gives CDR1 GTSNPN, CDR2 SVGIG (reference sequence). The V gene end was trimmed by 4 bases and the J gene end by 4 bases; junction bases not matched to a gene: 2. The DNA of the CDR3 is TGTGCCTGGACCGGGACAGGGTACGAGCAGTACTTC. Its translation is CAWTGTGYEQYF.

Here the CDR3 DNA reads TGTGCCAGCAGCCAATCTCTCCAAGCTAACTATGGCTACACCTTC. It is translated as CASSQSLQANYGYTF. The chain uses TRBV16 and TRBJ1-2; D remains ambiguous. CDR1 is KGHSY, CDR2 FQNENV, per germline. V lost 0 bases, J lost 0 bases, and 8 bases lay in between. The CDR3 covers 15 residues.